A selection of T cell receptor beta chains follows, all from one sample in a study of T-cell reconstitution after alpha-beta-depleted transplantation in children. TCRdb processed the PCR reads anew with MiXCR; each CDR3 protein has one entry. The table shows 90,000 to 95,000 distinct CDR3 sequences, with 9% to 15% occurring only once. Sequenced here: PBMCs from the stem cell graft donor, sampled from the stem cell graft. These receptors all stem from a human donor who donated a stem cell graft to a child with inherited bone marrow failure. Both conserved end residues are part of each CDR3. The D gene is left open where the match is weak. Rows give clone size only sometimes, using once, few, many, or a class for an expanded clone.

clone size | D gene | J gene | V gene | CDR3 protein | CDR3 DNA
many | - | TRBJ1-2 | TRBV6-6 | CASSSMFGDGYTF | TGTGCCAGCAGTTCCATGTTCGGGGACGGCTACACCTTC
- | - | TRBJ2-3 | TRBV7-6 | CASSLVRESTDTQYF | TGTGCCAGCAGCTTAGTACGGGAGAGCACAGATACGCAGTATTTT
many | - | TRBJ1-5 | TRBV18 | CASSSGGGDQPQHF | TGTGCCAGCTCATCCGGGGGGGGGGATCAGCCCCAGCATTTT
many | - | TRBJ1-1 | TRBV6-5 | CASSYGRAPDTEAFF | TGTGCCAGCAGTTACGGGAGAGCCCCGGACACTGAAGCTTTCTTT
many | - | TRBJ1-1 | TRBV18 | CASSPGVGLATEAFF | TGTGCCAGCTCACCAGGGGTGGGGTTGGCCACTGAAGCTTTCTTT
once | TRBD2 | TRBJ2-7 | TRBV2 | CASSQGREGEQYF | TGTGCCAGCAGCCAAGGCAGGGAGGGAGAGCAGTACTTC
many | - | TRBJ1-2 | TRBV5-6 | CASSQGPGGGYTF | TGTGCCAGCAGTCAAGGTCCCGGCGGGGGCTACACCTTC
- | TRBD2 | TRBJ2-3 | TRBV20-1 | CSANPHSGGDTDTQYF | TGCAGTGCCAACCCCCACAGCGGGGGGGACACAGATACGCAGTATTTT
many | TRBD2 | TRBJ2-5 | TRBV29-1 | CSVVTSGSGETQYF | TGCAGCGTTGTGACTAGCGGGAGTGGAGAGACCCAGTACTTC
many | - | TRBJ2-7 | TRBV5-1 | CASSFWGEQYF | TGCGCCAGCAGCTTTTGGGGCGAGCAGTACTTC
many | - | TRBJ2-7 | TRBV20-1 | CSAREGGVYYEQYF | TGCAGTGCTAGAGAGGGCGGAGTCTACTACGAGCAGTACTTC
many | TRBD2 | TRBJ2-1 | TRBV7-2 | CASSLGTNGEQFF | TGTGCCAGCAGCCTCGGGACTAACGGAGAGCAGTTCTTC
- | - | TRBJ2-1 | TRBV11-2 | CASSLEVILDNEQFF | TGTGCCAGCAGCTTAGAAGTGATTTTGGACAATGAGCAGTTCTTC
- | TRBD1 | TRBJ2-1 | TRBV2 | CASSAGTGSGFYEQFF | TGTGCCAGCAGTGCCGGGACAGGGTCCGGCTTCTATGAGCAGTTCTTC
once | - | TRBJ2-1 | TRBV28 | CASQRYNEQFF | TGTGCCAGCCAGCGGTACAATGAGCAGTTCTTC
many | TRBD1 | TRBJ2-1 | TRBV5-1 | CASSLAPGGVNEQFF | TGCGCCAGCAGCTTGGCGCCAGGGGGCGTAAATGAGCAGTTCTTC
many | - | TRBJ1-3 | TRBV7-2 | CASSEMDQSSGNTIYF | TGTGCCAGCAGCGAGATGGACCAGAGCTCTGGAAACACCATATATTTT
many | - | TRBJ1-5 | TRBV27 | CASKGGLGNQPQHF | TGTGCCAGCAAGGGGGGCCTAGGCAATCAGCCCCAGCATTTT
- | TRBD1 | TRBJ1-2 | TRBV7-2 | CASSLDRGRSYGYTF | TGTGCCAGCAGCCTAGACAGGGGGCGTAGCTATGGCTACACCTTC
- | - | TRBJ2-5 | TRBV12-3/TRBV12-4 | CASTLTVAQETQYF | TGTGCCAGCACACTTACAGTAGCCCAAGAGACCCAGTACTTC
many | - | TRBJ2-3 | TRBV5-6 | CASSRGQITDTQYF | TGTGCCAGCAGCCGCGGACAGATCACAGATACGCAGTATTTT
many | - | TRBJ2-1 | TRBV5-5 | CASSFWEGANEQFF | TGTGCCAGCAGCTTCTGGGAGGGGGCGAATGAGCAGTTCTTC
many | TRBD1 | TRBJ2-5 | TRBV7-9 | CASSFGTGGGRETQYF | TGTGCCAGCAGCTTCGGGACAGGGGGCGGGAGAGAGACCCAGTACTTC
many | - | TRBJ2-1 | TRBV29-1 | CSAPGQEQFF | TGCAGCGCCCCTGGGCAGGAACAGTTCTTC
many | TRBD1 | TRBJ2-5 | TRBV16 | CASSQSQGFGETQYF | TGTGCCAGCAGCCAATCACAGGGGTTCGGGGAGACCCAGTACTTC
many | - | TRBJ2-1 | TRBV20-1 | CSAGKLGGSEQFF | TGCAGTGCTGGCAAGCTTGGGGGGAGTGAGCAGTTCTTC
many | TRBD1 | TRBJ1-1 | TRBV10-3 | CAIIERDGQADTEAFF | TGTGCCATCATTGAGCGTGACGGACAGGCGGACACTGAAGCTTTCTTT
- | TRBD2 | TRBJ2-7 | TRBV18 | CASSPGLVSDEQYF | TGTGCCAGCTCACCGGGACTAGTGTCTGACGAGCAGTACTTC
many | - | TRBJ2-1 | TRBV7-2 | CASIPSGSYRVGHEQFF | TGTGCCAGCATCCCCAGCGGATCTTACAGGGTAGGGCATGAGCAGTTCTTC
- | - | TRBJ1-1 | TRBV7-2 | CASSRGARGTEAFF | TGTGCTAGCAGCCGGGGGGCGCGAGGCACTGAAGCTTTCTTT
large | - | TRBJ1-1 | TRBV7-6 | CASSASSGFGAEAFF | TGTGCCAGCAGCGCAAGCTCAGGGTTTGGCGCTGAAGCTTTCTTT
many | - | TRBJ1-5 | TRBV6-2/TRBV6-3 | CASSSGPTLAQHF | TGTGCCAGCAGTTCGGGACCGACTTTGGCCCAGCATTTT
few | TRBD2 | TRBJ2-7 | TRBV7-3 | CASSLRGDSYEQYF | TGTGCCAGCAGCTTACGGGGGGACTCCTACGAGCAGTACTTC
many | - | TRBJ2-5 | TRBV4-3 | CASSHTYSEETQYF | TGCGCCAGCAGCCACACTTATTCGGAAGAGACCCAGTACTTC
- | - | TRBJ2-1 | TRBV14 | CASSQDLEGEQFF | TGTGCCAGCAGCCAAGACTTGGAGGGTGAGCAGTTCTTC
many | TRBD2 | TRBJ2-7 | TRBV20-1 | CSARDSASGSYEQYF | TGCAGTGCTAGAGATTCTGCTAGCGGGAGCTACGAGCAGTACTTC
many | - | TRBJ1-1 | TRBV9 | CASSREGNGPTEAFF | TGTGCCAGCAGCCGGGAGGGGAATGGGCCCACTGAAGCTTTCTTT
few | - | TRBJ2-2 | TRBV6-4 | CASRRLLGGELFF | TGTGCCAGCAGAAGACTCCTGGGCGGGGAGCTGTTTTTT
many | TRBD2 | TRBJ2-1 | TRBV25-1 | CASTGLADANEQFF | TGTGCCAGCACTGGACTAGCGGACGCGAATGAGCAGTTCTTC
many | - | TRBJ2-5 | TRBV5-6 | CASSHSDQTRDRQTQYF | TGTGCCAGCAGCCATTCTGACCAGACCAGGGACCGGCAGACCCAGTACTTC
many | - | TRBJ2-1 | TRBV24-1 | CEPKLSGNEQFF | TGTGAACCGAAGTTGTCAGGGAATGAGCAGTTCTTC
many | - | TRBJ2-7 | TRBV7-9 | CASSAPYRNSYEQYF | TGTGCCAGCAGCGCTCCGTATAGGAATTCCTACGAGCAGTACTTC
many | - | TRBJ2-2 | TRBV3-1 | CATSWGSNTGELFF | TGTGCCACCTCGTGGGGGTCGAACACCGGGGAGCTGTTTTTT